Detailed here is one TCR beta chain. What it binds is not known. The CDR3 sequence is 15 residues long. Germline loops: CDR1 LGHNA, CDR2 YSLEER. The V end was cut by 1 base, the J end by 8 bases, with 17 bases between. Donors were drawn from the approximately 130-subject validation cohort, separate from the 666-subject first cohort. Libraries were prepared by immunoSEQ multiplex PCR; TCRdb keeps only in-frame clonotypes and omits some of them. The sample holds about 70,000 clones, 94% seen once. This sample is part of a study of cytomegalovirus exposure and HLA in healthy donors. Study-wide results and limits: Subsequent analysis found a tendency for first-cohort TCR clusters to co-occur within the 95 to 150 validation repertoires.

V and J are TRBV4-3 and TRBJ1-2; TRBD1 might be the D (6 bases). Sequencing was done on a sample of PBMCs. This clonotype originated in a woman aged 18 to 35 in good health and CMV-seropositive. CDR3: CASSQVYWGGEGYTF. In nucleotides, the CDR3 is TGCGCCAGCAGCCAAGTGTATTGGGGGGGCGAGGGCTACACCTTC.